This TCR beta chain was obtained from a study of patients and donors after allogeneic stem cell transplantation. Via MiXCR, TCRdb re-called the RT-PCR reads, giving one row per CDR3 protein. This repertoire shows roughly 250,000 distinct CDR3 sequences, less than 15% found once; its top ten account for around a tenth. V lost 0 bases to trimming and J lost 8 bases; unmatched junction nucleotides: 9. CDR1 and CDR2 (germline): DFQATT, SNEGSKA (reference sequence). This CDR3 is built from 17 residues. This clonotype was obtained from a human donor who was either an allogeneic HSCT recipient or a stem cell or donor lymphocyte infusion donor (not recorded which). It is not recorded whose cells these are; they may come from a transplant donor. The sequenced sample was blood, either unsorted or a sorted T cell fraction (not recorded which). The rearrangement links TRBV20-1 to TRBJ1-6; 11 bases agree with TRBD1. The CDR3 DNA reads as TGCAGTGCTAGAGAGGATGCCGGGACAGGGGGTTATTCACCCCTCCACTTT. Amino acid sequence: CSAREDAGTGGYSPLHF.